This T cell receptor beta chain was documented in a study of shared clonotypes between healthy human individuals. The method was immunoSEQ multiplex PCR; TCRdb's version includes in-frame clones alone and lacks a portion of them. The data show 1.6 million or so clones, approximately 98.5% seen once. This CDR3 is 12 amino acids long. Trimming left V 2 bases short and J 11 bases short, with 10 bases between. Germline V lookup: CDR1 SGHTA, CDR2 FQGNSA. The chain is built from TRBV7-2 and TRBJ2-4; TRBD1 is a possible D gene (5 bases). The sample comprised naive CD4+ T cells sorted from blood. Regarding subset: CD45RA+ positively selected. The TCR comes from a man aged 25 to 45 in good health. CDR3 in DNA: TGTGCCAGCAGCTTATACTCCAGGGTTCAGTACTTC. This gives the protein CASSLYSRVQYF. The entire variable domain, with the rest obtained from reference TRBV7-2 and TRBJ2-4, is as follows: GAGVSQSPSNKVTEKGKDVELRCDPISGHTALYWYRQSLGQGLEFLIYFQGNSAPDKSGLPSDRFSAERTGGSVSTLTIQRTQQEDSAVYLCASSLYSRVQYFGAGTRLSVL.